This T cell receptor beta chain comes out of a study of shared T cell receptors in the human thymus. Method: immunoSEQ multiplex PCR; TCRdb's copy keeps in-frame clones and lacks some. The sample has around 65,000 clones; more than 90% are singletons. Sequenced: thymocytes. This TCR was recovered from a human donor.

The CDR3 region has the DNA TGTGCCAGCAGTCACACGCAGACAGGGAACTACGAGCAGTACTTC. Its protein is CASSHTQTGNYEQYF. J is TRBJ2-7 and V is TRBV6-6; 7 positions match TRBD1. The junction had 10 bases not matched to a gene; V was cut back by 5 bases and J by 3 bases. The CDR3 is 15 amino acids. CDR1 and CDR2 (germline): MNHNY, SVGAGI (reference sequence).